These 8 T cell receptor beta chains came from one sample sequenced in a study of T-cell reconstitution after alpha-beta-depleted transplantation in children. Unique molecular identifiers were incorporated when the TCRbeta library was constructed. TCRdb ran MiXCR on the PCR reads and lists one entry per CDR3 protein. The data contain roughly 500,000 distinct CDR3 sequences, approximately 30% of them singletons. Sequenced here: PBMCs from the stem cell graft donor, sampled from the stem cell graft. These receptors all stem from a human donor who donated a stem cell graft to a child with aplastic anemia.

This clonotype was counted only a few times. The chain recombines TRBV12-3 or TRBV12-4 with TRBJ2-1; 10 bases match TRBD2. The CDR3 consists of 15 residues. Trimming removed 5 bases from V and 6 bases from J; junction bases left unmatched: 7. The CDR3 here is CASSLSGRAFNEQFF. Written as DNA, the CDR3 is TGTGCCAGCAGTCTAAGCGGGAGGGCCTTCAATGAGCAGTTCTTC.

The genes are TRBV27 and TRBJ2-3; D unresolved. Germline V CDR1 and CDR2: MNHEY, SMNVEV (reference sequence). V dropped 5 bases and J dropped 5 bases, with 17 bases sitting between them. The CDR3 runs to 15 residues. The CDR3 DNA is TGTGCCAGCAGTCCCCGAGGTGGGAAGGAAGATACGCAGTATTTT. Translated: CASSPRGGKEDTQYF.

The rearrangement uses TRBV27 and TRBJ2-3, with D possibly TRBD1 on 5 matching bases. CDR3 size: 15 residues. V lost 4 bases, J lost 2 bases, and 13 bases lay in between. Germline V gene lookup returns CDR1 MNHEY and CDR2 SMNVEV (reference sequence). The CDR3 region is CASSSLRGNTDTQYF. As DNA, the CDR3 is TGTGCCAGCAGTTCCCTTAGGGGAAACACAGATACGCAGTATTTT.

This clonotype was seen a few times. The CDR3 DNA reads as TGTGCCAGCAGCAAAGCGGACACAGATACGCAGTATTTT. It codes for CASSKADTDTQYF. This rearrangement joins TRBV5-6 to TRBJ2-3; D is possibly TRBD2 (5 bases). Germline-derived CDR1 and CDR2 are SGHDT and YYEEEE. This CDR3 contains 13 residues. The V and J ends lost 4 bases and 2 bases respectively, with 8 bases between them.

This clonotype is a singleton in its sample. The rearrangement uses TRBV5-1 and TRBJ2-2; D is unresolved. This CDR3 contains 12 residues. V was trimmed by 10 bases and J by 0 bases, leaving 7 bases between them. Germline V CDR1 and CDR2: SGHRS, YFSETQ. CDR3 residues: CAVQSNTGELFF. As DNA, the CDR3 is TGCGCCGTACAATCGAACACCGGGGAGCTGTTTTTT.

This chain joins TRBV4-3 and TRBJ2-7; tentative D call: TRBD1 (5 bases). V was pared by 4 bases and J by 1 base, with 14 bases between. CDR3 length: 15 amino acids. The germline V gene has CDR1 LGHNA and CDR2 YSLEER. CDR3 region: CASSLEFTGSYEQYF. In DNA, the CDR3 is TGCGCCAGCAGCCTAGAATTCACAGGTTCCTACGAGCAGTACTTC.

This rearrangement joins TRBV12-3 or TRBV12-4 to TRBJ2-7; TRBD1 matches at 9 bases. V trimming: 6 bases; J trimming: 2 bases; junction bases outside the gene matches: 8. This CDR3 has 15 amino acids. The CDR3 coding sequence is TGTGCCAGCAGAACCTCCGGACAGGGGCCCTACGAGCAGTACTTC. Translation: CASRTSGQGPYEQYF.

This clonotype was counted a few times. The chain combines TRBV20-1 with TRBJ1-5; maybe TRBD1 (6 bases). The CDR3 is 12 amino acids. Germline assignment: CDR1 DFQATT and CDR2 SNEGSKA (reference sequence). Trimming removed 7 bases from V and 0 bases from J, with 7 bases in between. The CDR3 spells CSVGASNQPQHF. CDR3 nucleotide sequence: TGCAGTGTGGGGGCTAGCAATCAGCCCCAGCATTTT.